The 25 T cell receptor beta chains reported below all come from one sample, sequenced in a study of early T cells in non-severe SARS-CoV-2 infection. TCRdb independently ran MiXCR on the 5' RACE reads; one entry per CDR3 protein. Of about 97,000 distinct CDR3 sequences in the sample, approximately 11% were seen once. The specimen comprised whole blood, sampled at baseline. The receptors derive from an adult who was a healthcare worker with PCR-confirmed SARS-CoV-2 infection or an uninfected control (not recorded which).

This clonotype was observed many times. The chain employs TRBV6-6 and TRBJ1-3, with 7 bases fitting TRBD1. The germline V gene encodes CDR1 MNHNY and CDR2 SVGAGI (reference sequence). V gave up 5 bases and J gave up 0 bases; unmatched junction bases: 7. The CDR3 loop spans 16 amino acids. CDR3 bases: TGTGCCAGCAGTCGACAGGGAAAGGGCTCTGGAAACACCATATATTTT. This translates into CASSRQGKGSGNTIYF.

In this sample, this clonotype turned up a few times. The rearrangement links TRBV20-1 to TRBJ1-4, with D unresolved. Germline V gives CDR1 DFQATT, CDR2 SNEGSKA (reference sequence). V shed 5 bases and J shed 6 bases, with 13 bases lying between them. CDR3 length: 13 amino acids. For the CDR3, the DNA is TGCAGTGCTGAGACCGGTGGGGATGAAAAACTGTTTTTT. The encoded protein is CSAETGGDEKLFF.

The chain couples TRBV6-1 to TRBJ2-2, with 14 bases matching TRBD2. Per germline, CDR1 MNHNS and CDR2 SASEGT. The CDR3 runs to 17 residues. The V gene end was trimmed by 2 bases and the J gene end by 5 bases; junction bases not matched to a gene: 4. The DNA for the CDR3 is TGTGCCAGCAGTGAACTAGGGACTAGCGGGGGAACCGGGGAGCTGTTTTTT. Amino acids: CASSELGTSGGTGELFF.

This clonotype was found many times. V gene TRBV6-2 or TRBV6-3 combines with J gene TRBJ2-1; a possible D gene is TRBD2 (6 bases). Trimming left V 4 bases short and J 4 bases short, with 11 bases between. The CDR3 contains 14 residues. In germline, CDR1 is MNHEY, CDR2 SVGEGT. The CDR3 nucleotides are TGTGCCAGCAGTTTAGCGGAAAATTACAATGAGCAGTTCTTC. It yields the protein CASSLAENYNEQFF.

The V and J genes are TRBV2 and TRBJ2-1; a weak D match, TRBD2 (7 bases). From germline, CDR1 is SNHLY and CDR2 FYNNEI. The CDR3 has 15 amino acids. Trimming took 8 bases from V and 2 from J, leaving 16 bases between them. The CDR3 spells CASGRGRGPYNEQFF. The CDR3 DNA is TGTGCCAGCGGGAGGGGCAGGGGACCCTACAATGAGCAGTTCTTC.

This clonotype was seen repeatedly, ten times or more. This chain uses TRBV3-1 with TRBJ1-6, with D possibly TRBD1 on 6 matching bases. The CDR3 consists of 17 residues. V lost 5 bases to trimming and J lost 5 bases, with 19 bases between them. Per the germline V gene, CDR1 is LGHDT and CDR2 is YNNKEL (reference sequence). CDR3 bases: TGTGCCAGCAGCTTCGGGAGGGGGAGTTTGGATAATTCACCCCTCCACTTT. This sequence encodes CASSFGRGSLDNSPLHF.

Only a few counts were recorded for this clonotype. The chain is built from TRBV7-8 and TRBJ2-1, with D uncertain. With 7 bases removed from V and 7 bases from J, the gap between germline ends came to 8 bases. Germline V gives CDR1 SGHVS, CDR2 FQNEAQ. The CDR3 has 11 residues. The CDR3 nucleotides are TGTGCCAGCACCCTGCAGAATGAGCAGTTCTTC. Its protein product is CASTLQNEQFF.

The chain has TRBV12-3 or TRBV12-4 and TRBJ2-6; the match to TRBD2 covers 13 bases. The CDR3 spans 16 residues. The junction had 6 bases not matched to a gene; V was cut back by 10 bases and J by 3 bases. The CDR3, as DNA: TGTGCCACCCAGACTAGCGGGAGGTATGGGGCCAACGTCCTGACTTTC. Residues: CATQTSGRYGANVLTF.

As DNA, the CDR3 is TGCGCCAGCAGCTCCCGATCCGGAGACTACGAGCAGTACTTC. This encodes CASSSRSGDYEQYF. The gene calls are TRBV4-3 and TRBJ2-7, with D unclear. The CDR3 extends over 14 amino acids. The ends were cut back, 5 bases at V and 3 bases at J, with 14 bases in the middle. CDR1 LGHNA and CDR2 YSLEER come from the germline V gene.

The CDR3 loop reads CASSQELGATEAFF. Here the CDR3 DNA reads TGTGCCAGCAGCCAAGAACTGGGTGCCACTGAAGCTTTCTTT. V gene TRBV14 combines with J gene TRBJ1-1; D gene uncertain. Trimming pared 0 bases from V and 4 bases from J, leaving 9 bases between. The germline CDR1 and CDR2 sequences are SGHDN and FVKESK. The length of the CDR3 is 14 residues.

The chain combines TRBV20-1 with TRBJ2-3; 9 bases align to TRBD2. V lost 2 bases and J lost 0; bases outside the gene matches: 9. CDR1 and CDR2 (germline): DFQATT, SNEGSKA (reference sequence). There are 17 residues in the CDR3. The DNA of the CDR3 is TGCAGTGCTAGACTAGCGGGATCGCTTGCTAGCACAGATACGCAGTATTTT. Amino acid sequence: CSARLAGSLASTDTQYF.

The chain combines TRBV29-1 with TRBJ2-2; D gene uncertain. The CDR3 totals 12 residues. Between the trimmed V and J ends, which lost 6 bases and 1 base, there was a span of 6 bases. The germline gives CDR1 SQVTM, CDR2 ANQGSEA. The CDR3 loop is CSVYGNTGELFF. For the CDR3, the DNA is TGCAGCGTGTACGGGAACACCGGGGAGCTGTTTTTT.

This clonotype was observed a single time. The rearrangement uses TRBV18 and TRBJ1-1; 7 bases align to TRBD1. The ends lost 6 bases at V and 0 bases at J; junction bases unmatched: 4. CDR3 length: 14 residues. Looked up from germline, CDR1 is KGHSH and CDR2 is LQKENI. The CDR3 nucleotides read TGTGCCAGCTCGCTGACAGGGATGAACACTGAAGCTTTCTTT. Translation gives CASSLTGMNTEAFF.

Regarding this clonotype: The CDR3 ends on some other residue instead of the conserved phenylalanine or tryptophan, so this is likely a read error. The V gene is TRBV6-4, the J gene TRBJ2-1, with TRBD2 matching over 9 bases. Trimming took 2 bases from V and 8 from J; bases not matched to a gene: 7. Germline-derived CDR1 and CDR2 are MRHNA and SNTAGT. This CDR3 is 15 amino acids long. DNA for the CDR3: TGTGCCAGCAGTGACACCCAGCGGGGGGCCGATGAGCAGTTCCTC. It specifies CASSDTQRGADEQFL.

The V call is TRBV12-3 or TRBV12-4, the J call TRBJ2-7; 7 nucleotides line up with TRBD1. The CDR3 has 15 residues. J lost 2 bases, V lost 4 bases, and 8 bases had no gene match. Written as DNA, the CDR3 is TGTGCCAGCAGTTCCCTGGACAGGCTAACCTACGAGCAGTACTTC. Translated: CASSSLDRLTYEQYF.

V usage is TRBV27 and J usage is TRBJ2-3; TRBD2 matches 10 bases. The CDR3 covers 15 residues. V lost 5 bases to trimming and J lost 9 bases; unmatched junction nucleotides: 11. Looked up from germline, CDR1 is MNHEY and CDR2 is SMNVEV (reference sequence). The CDR3 protein is CASSPRLAGPRTQYF. For the CDR3, the DNA is TGTGCCAGCAGTCCCAGACTAGCGGGCCCGCGGACGCAGTATTTT.

The chain recombines TRBV20-1 with TRBJ1-1, with TRBD1 as a possible D gene (6 bases). The germline V gene encodes CDR1 DFQATT and CDR2 SNEGSKA (reference sequence). This CDR3 has 12 amino acids. Trimming left V 5 bases short and J 3 bases short, with 10 bases between. The CDR3 loop is CSAQGPDTEAFF. In nucleotides, the CDR3 is TGCAGTGCTCAGGGGCCGGACACTGAAGCTTTCTTT.

This clonotype was seen more than once but under ten times. The chain joins TRBV4-2 to TRBJ2-7; 7 bases are a match to TRBD1. From germline, CDR1 is LGHNA and CDR2 YNFKEQ. CDR3 length: 16 residues. Trimming at V came to 0 bases and at J to 6 bases, leaving 11 bases not matched to a gene. CDR3 in DNA: TGTGCCAGCAGCCAAGATCAGGGGACAGCCACCTCCGAGCAGTACTTC. Protein product: CASSQDQGTATSEQYF.

V is TRBV30 and J is TRBJ2-1, with a possible D match to TRBD2 (5 bases). Germline V gives CDR1 GTSNPN, CDR2 SVGIG (reference sequence). The V and J ends lost 2 bases and 9 bases respectively, with 14 bases between them. The CDR3 has 13 residues. In DNA, the CDR3 is TGTGCCTGGAGTCCGGACTTGTTCTCTGAGCAGTTCTTC. Protein: CAWSPDLFSEQFF.

The sample holds a few counts of this clonotype. V is TRBV19 and J is TRBJ2-3; D unclear. The germline CDR1 and CDR2 sequences are LNHDA and SQIVND (reference sequence). Trimming took off 2 bases at V and 0 bases at J, with 3 bases between the two ends. The CDR3 contains 13 residues. The CDR3 sequence is CASSIQSTDTQYF. Here the CDR3 DNA reads TGTGCCAGTAGTATACAGAGCACAGATACGCAGTATTTT.

Many counts were recorded for this clonotype. J is TRBJ2-3 and V is TRBV7-2; D may be TRBD1 (5 bases). Per germline, CDR1 SGHTA and CDR2 FQGNSA. The CDR3 has 14 residues. Trimming left V 2 bases short and J 1 base short, with 7 bases between. This CDR3 reads CASSLTRGTDTQYF. For the CDR3, the DNA is TGTGCCAGCAGCTTAACCAGGGGCACAGATACGCAGTATTTT.

The chain uses TRBV2 and TRBJ1-2, with TRBD1 matching over 10 bases. The CDR3 sequence is 13 residues long. Germline assignment: CDR1 SNHLY and CDR2 FYNNEI. J was trimmed by 4 bases and V by 8 bases; bases with no gene match: 4. DNA of the CDR3: TGTGCCAGCGTCCGGGACAGGGGCTATGGCTACACCTTC. Amino acids: CASVRDRGYGYTF.

The sample holds many counts of this clonotype. The chain joins TRBV7-2 to TRBJ2-2, with TRBD2 matching 7 bases. There are 14 residues in the CDR3. Germline lookup yields CDR1 SGHTA and CDR2 FQGNSA. V was clipped by 8 bases and J by 4 bases; unmatched bases: 7. The CDR3 nucleotides read TGTGCCAGCCGTCCCGGGAGGTCCACCGGGGAGCTGTTTTTT. Protein sequence: CASRPGRSTGELFF.

The rearrangement joins TRBV14 to TRBJ1-2; D gene unclear. V lost 3 bases and J lost 4, with 18 bases in between. This CDR3 region has 16 residues. Germline V gene data show CDR1 as SGHDN and CDR2 as FVKESK. Here the CDR3 reads CASSHQFLPYTYGYTF. The CDR3 DNA reads as TGTGCCAGCAGCCACCAATTTCTCCCTTACACCTATGGCTACACCTTC.

This clonotype was seen only once. The chain couples TRBV20-1 to TRBJ2-5; no clear D. Germline V lookup: CDR1 DFQATT, CDR2 SNEGSKA (reference sequence). V was trimmed by 3 bases and J by 5 bases, leaving 10 bases between them. The CDR3 has 12 amino acids. CDR3 DNA sequence: TGCAGTGCTAGTCCGGGCGAGGAGACCCAGTACTTC. Translated: CSASPGEETQYF.